These 32 T cell receptor beta chains share one sample of origin, sequenced in a study of cytomegalovirus exposure and HLA in healthy donors (dated by TCRdb to about 2017). Libraries came from the immunoSEQ multiplex PCR assay. TCRdb's version of the immuneACCESS table is confined to in-frame rearrangements and falls short of the full clone set. An unresolved V gene accounts for under half of the shortfall where checked; the remainder is of unknown origin. The sample table shows under 300,000 clones, and just over 85% are seen once. The top ten constitute more than 0.8% of the sample. Sequencing was done on a sample of PBMCs. Receptors originate from a woman between 18 and 29 years old in good health and CMV-seronegative.

This sequence joins TRBV4-1 and TRBJ1-2; D might be TRBD1 (5 bases). The CDR3 length is 15 residues. The V gene lost 0 bases and the J gene lost 2 bases, with 10 bases spanning the gap. Germline CDR1 and CDR2: MGHRA and YSYEKL. CDR3 nucleotides: TGCGCCAGCAGCCAAGAAGAGACAGTCAACTATGGCTACACCTTC. It encodes CASSQEETVNYGYTF.

This chain connects TRBV19 to TRBJ1-2; TRBD1 agrees at 10 bases. Looked up from germline, CDR1 is LNHDA and CDR2 is SQIVND (reference sequence). The CDR3 is made up of 14 amino acids. With 1 base clipped from V and 14 bases from J, the junction kept 10 bases outside the gene matches. This chain's CDR3 is CASSIVYRDRGKTF. The CDR3 bases are TGTGCCAGTAGTATAGTGTACCGGGACAGGGGTAAAACCTTC.

This rearrangement joins TRBV27 to TRBJ2-3; 7 bases align to TRBD2. Per the germline V gene, CDR1 is MNHEY and CDR2 is SMNVEV (reference sequence). The CDR3 consists of 15 residues. Unmatched junction bases numbered 0, after V lost 0 bases and J lost 0 bases. CDR3 loop: CASSLSGGSTDTQYF. The CDR3 region has the DNA TGTGCCAGCAGTTTATCGGGGGGGAGCACAGATACGCAGTATTTT.

V usage is TRBV6-1 and J usage is TRBJ1-5; 10 bases are a match to TRBD1. Germline CDR1 is MNHNS and CDR2 is SASEGT. The V and J ends lost 2 bases and 2 bases, in that order; junction bases with no gene match: 3. This CDR3 is 16 amino acids long. The CDR3 DNA reads TGTGCCAGCAGTGAATGGGACAGGGGAGGCAATCAGCCCCAGCATTTT. This translates into CASSEWDRGGNQPQHF.

This clone appeared a few times. The genes are TRBV5-1 and TRBJ2-7; tentatively, D is TRBD2 (7 bases). Germline V CDR1 and CDR2: SGHRS, YFSETQ. CDR3 size: 14 residues. Trimming shortened V by 2 bases and J by 6 bases, and 15 bases separated the two germline ends. For the CDR3, the DNA is TGCGCCAGCAGCTTTGGGAGGGGGTCCACCGAGCAGTACTTC. It is translated as CASSFGRGSTEQYF. Looking up the rest from reference TRBV5-1 and TRBJ2-7 gives the full variable domain: KAGVTQTPRYLIKTRGQQVTLSCSPISGHRSVSWYQQTPGQGLQFLFEYFSETQRNKGNFPGRFSGRQFSNSRSEMNVSTLELGDSALYLCASSFGRGSTEQYFGPGTRLTVT.

The V call is TRBV7-2, the J call TRBJ2-7; D perhaps matches TRBD2 (6 bases). The CDR3 has 19 residues. Germline lookup yields CDR1 SGHTA and CDR2 FQGNSA. V dropped 1 base and J dropped 0 bases, with 22 bases sitting between them. In DNA form, the CDR3 reads TGTGCCAGCAGCTTAGGGGGCTCGACTAGTCCGAGGAGCTCCTACGAGCAGTACTTC. Amino acids: CASSLGGSTSPRSSYEQYF.

This clone was observed once. CDR3: CASSEERGYEQYF. In DNA, the CDR3 is TGTGCCAGCAGTGAAGAGCGCGGCTACGAGCAGTACTTC. The chain couples TRBV6-1 to TRBJ2-7; D is undetermined. Trimming pared 1 base from V and 3 bases from J, leaving 7 bases between. The CDR3 runs to 13 residues. Germline CDR1 reads MNHNS; CDR2 reads SASEGT.

This chain joins TRBV11-1 and TRBJ2-1; perhaps TRBD2 as D (5 bases). Trimming cost V 5 bases and J 0 bases, with 11 bases left between them. Germline V gene lookup returns CDR1 SGHAT and CDR2 FQDESV (reference sequence). The CDR3 is made up of 15 amino acids. The CDR3 sequence: CASSLLGSSYNEQFF. CDR3 sequence (DNA): TGTGCCAGCAGCCTCCTGGGGAGCTCCTACAATGAGCAGTTCTTC.

This clone was observed a handful of times. The chain uses TRBV6-1 and TRBJ2-1; possible D gene TRBD2, 6 bases. The CDR3 length is 15 residues. V lost 0 bases and J 8 bases, leaving 14 bases between the germline ends. Germline loops: CDR1 MNHNS, CDR2 SASEGT. The CDR3: CASSEADGSSDEQFF. CDR3 nucleotides: TGTGCCAGCAGTGAAGCTGACGGGAGTAGCGATGAGCAGTTCTTC.

The V and J genes are TRBV7-6 and TRBJ1-1; D is unclear. CDR1 is SGHVS and CDR2 is FNYEAQ in the germline V gene. This CDR3 is 14 amino acids long. Deletions cut 4 bases from V and 5 bases from J, with 14 bases between. Here the CDR3 DNA reads TGTGCCAGCAGCTCGGGGAGCGGGAGGACTGAAGCTTTCTTT. The encoded protein is CASSSGSGRTEAFF.

This chain connects TRBV7-6 to TRBJ1-3; D is unclear. The V gene lost 4 bases and the J gene lost 0 bases, with 10 bases spanning the gap. CDR3 size: 15 residues. Germline V lookup: CDR1 SGHVS, CDR2 FNYEAQ. CDR3 sequence (DNA): TGTGCCAGCAGCTCCGGGTCAAGCTCTGGAAACACCATATATTTT. Amino acids: CASSSGSSSGNTIYF.

The chain employs TRBV11-2 and TRBJ2-7, with no clear D. The CDR3 loop spans 14 amino acids. Trimming left V 1 base short and J 0 bases short, with 7 bases between. Germline V lookup: CDR1 SGHAT, CDR2 FQNNGV. The CDR3 coding sequence is TGTGCCAGCAGCTTAGGAGGCAGCTCCTACGAGCAGTACTTC. It codes for CASSLGGSSYEQYF.

The chain employs TRBV5-4 and TRBJ1-6, with TRBD1 as a possible D gene (5 bases). The CDR3 is 16 residues long. Germline CDR1 is SGHNT and CDR2 is YYREEE (reference sequence). Trimming removed 3 bases from V and 11 bases from J, with 21 bases in between. In DNA form, the CDR3 reads TGTGCCAGCAGCTCCCTGGGCCGGGGGGAATTACCACCCCTCCACTTT. This sequence encodes CASSSLGRGELPPLHF.

This clone is a singleton in its sample. The chain has TRBV27 and TRBJ2-1, with TRBD1 matching 8 bases. Germline V CDR1 and CDR2: MNHEY, SMNVEV (reference sequence). CDR3 length equals 16 residues. V was clipped by 5 bases and J by 7 bases; unmatched bases: 13. CDR3 region: CASSPSQGALANEQFF. For the CDR3, the DNA is TGTGCCAGCAGTCCCAGTCAGGGGGCGCTAGCGAATGAGCAGTTCTTC.

V and J are TRBV27 and TRBJ1-1, with a possible D match to TRBD1 (6 bases). The germline gives CDR1 MNHEY, CDR2 SMNVEV (reference sequence). CDR3 length equals 16 residues. The V gene lost 6 bases and the J gene lost 2 bases, with 19 bases spanning the gap. The CDR3 nucleotides are TGTGCCAGCAGCCTAATAGGGGGGGCAAGCAACACTGAAGCTTTCTTT. It specifies CASSLIGGASNTEAFF.

This chain connects TRBV6-5 to TRBJ2-5; 7 bases are a match to TRBD1. Trimming cost V 4 bases and J 0 bases; bases outside gene matches: 5. The CDR3 has 15 amino acids. Germline CDR1 is MNHEY and CDR2 is SVGAGI. The CDR3 here is CASSLPTGNQETQYF. In DNA, the CDR3 is TGTGCCAGCAGTTTACCGACAGGGAACCAAGAGACCCAGTACTTC.

The chain employs TRBV5-4 and TRBJ1-1, with D possibly TRBD1 on 5 matching bases. Germline CDR1 and CDR2: SGHNT and YYREEE (reference sequence). The CDR3 length is 14 residues. V lost 3 bases, J lost 1 base, and 10 bases lay in between. CDR3 residues: CASSSGLANTEAFF. In nucleotides, the CDR3 is TGTGCCAGCAGCTCGGGACTCGCGAACACTGAAGCTTTCTTT.

The V gene is TRBV7-8, the J gene TRBJ2-7; 13 nucleotides agree with TRBD2. The CDR3 extends over 16 amino acids. Trimming removed 6 bases from V and 4 bases from J; junction bases left unmatched: 9. Germline V gives CDR1 SGHVS, CDR2 FQNEAQ. This chain's CDR3 is CASSSGLAGARYEQYF. As DNA, the CDR3 is TGTGCCAGCAGTTCCGGACTAGCGGGAGCTCGGTACGAGCAGTACTTC.

The chain employs TRBV7-8 and TRBJ2-1; TRBD2 aligns across 10 bases. The germline V gene has CDR1 SGHVS and CDR2 FQNEAQ. The CDR3 sequence is 15 residues long. With 5 bases clipped from V and 5 bases from J, the junction kept 6 bases outside the gene matches. The CDR3 region has the DNA TGTGCCAGCAGCCCCAGCGGGGGGGCTAACAATGAGCAGTTCTTC. Its translation: CASSPSGGANNEQFF.

The chain recombines TRBV6-5 with TRBJ2-1; 8 nucleotides agree with TRBD1. Germline V gene data show CDR1 as MNHEY and CDR2 as SVGAGI. The CDR3 consists of 16 residues. V lost 0 bases to trimming and J lost 8 bases; unmatched junction nucleotides: 9. CDR3 DNA sequence: TGTGCCAGCAGTTACTCAGTGACAGGGGCCCTCTATGAGCAGTTCTTC. Its protein is CASSYSVTGALYEQFF.

This chain connects TRBV5-1 to TRBJ2-1; no definite D call. CDR1 SGHRS and CDR2 YFSETQ come from the germline V gene. The CDR3 sequence is 15 residues long. Trimming took 2 bases from V and 1 from J, leaving 10 bases between them. Written as DNA, the CDR3 is TGCGCCAGCAGCTTAAACGCCGGGTCCTACAATGAGCAGTTCTTC. Translating gives CASSLNAGSYNEQFF.

This chain joins TRBV5-4 and TRBJ2-7, with a weak D call TRBD2 (8 bases). Trimming removed 5 bases at V and 4 bases at J, with 16 bases between. The germline V gene encodes CDR1 SGHNT and CDR2 YYREEE (reference sequence). CDR3 length equals 14 residues. The chain's CDR3 is CASRRQGGRYEQYF. CDR3 DNA sequence: TGTGCCAGCAGGAGACAGGGCGGGAGGTACGAGCAGTACTTC. The variable domain in full, with the rest retrieved from reference TRBV5-4 and TRBJ2-7, is ETGVTQSPTHLIKTRGQQVTLRCSSQSGHNTVSWYQQALGQGPQFIFQYYREEENGRGNFPPRFSGLQFPNYSSELNVNALELDDSALYLCASRRQGGRYEQYFGPGTRLTVT.

This clone has more than one count but fewer than ten. V gene TRBV7-2 combines with J gene TRBJ2-1, with 9 bases fitting TRBD2. Per germline, CDR1 SGHTA and CDR2 FQGNSA. This CDR3 is 14 amino acids long. V trimming: 4 bases; J trimming: 7 bases; junction bases outside the gene matches: 5. The CDR3 sequence is CASSYLGLANEQFF. CDR3 nucleotide sequence: TGTGCCAGCAGCTATCTGGGACTAGCTAATGAGCAGTTCTTC. Full variable domain (rest looked up from reference TRBV7-2 and TRBJ2-1): GAGVSQSPSNKVTEKGKDVELRCDPISGHTALYWYRQSLGQGLEFLIYFQGNSAPDKSGLPSDRFSAERTGGSVSTLTIQRTQQEDSAVYLCASSYLGLANEQFFGPGTRLTVL.

This chain connects TRBV11-3 to TRBJ2-7; TRBD2 matches at 11 bases. V was clipped by 3 bases and J by 3 bases; unmatched bases: 1. Germline V lookup: CDR1 SGHNT, CDR2 YENEEA. The CDR3 runs 14 residues. The chain's CDR3 is CASSLTSGIYEQYF. CDR3 in DNA: TGTGCCAGCAGCTTGACTAGCGGGATCTACGAGCAGTACTTC.

The rearrangement uses TRBV7-9 and TRBJ1-2; TRBD1 matches 8 bases. The V segment lost 2 bases and the J segment 8 bases; nucleotides outside the gene matches: 4. The CDR3 sequence is 13 residues long. The germline V gene has CDR1 SEHNR and CDR2 FQNEAQ (reference sequence). The CDR3 nucleotides are TGTGCCAGCAGCTTAAGCAGGGGGCAAGGCTACACCTTC. It translates to CASSLSRGQGYTF.

This chain's CDR3 is CASSSTASRGVDGYTF. For the CDR3, the DNA is TGTGCCAGCTCATCAACAGCATCACGGGGGGTCGATGGCTACACCTTC. The chain combines TRBV18 with TRBJ1-2; D might be TRBD1 (5 bases). The CDR3 loop spans 16 amino acids. Germline CDR1 and CDR2: KGHSH and LQKENI. The V gene lost 5 bases and the J gene lost 6 bases, with 22 bases spanning the gap.

This chain uses TRBV6-6 with TRBJ1-2; 9 bases are a match to TRBD1. The CDR3 spans 14 residues. The germline V gene encodes CDR1 MNHNY and CDR2 SVGAGI (reference sequence). The V segment lost 6 bases and the J segment 6 bases; nucleotides outside the gene matches: 8. CDR3 sequence reads: CASSRDRDSDGYTF. The CDR3 DNA sequence: TGTGCCAGCAGCAGGGACAGGGATAGCGATGGCTACACCTTC.

The chain has TRBV5-4 and TRBJ2-7, with 7 bases aligning to TRBD1. The CDR3 is made up of 15 amino acids. In germline, CDR1 is SGHNT, CDR2 YYREEE (reference sequence). V shed 6 bases and J 5 bases; nucleotides not matched to a gene: 14. CDR3 region: CASTPFNAQGDEQYF. The DNA of the CDR3 is TGTGCCAGCACCCCGTTTAATGCGCAGGGGGACGAGCAGTACTTC. The full variable domain, with the rest looked up from reference TRBV5-4 and TRBJ2-7, is ETGVTQSPTHLIKTRGQQVTLRCSSQSGHNTVSWYQQALGQGPQFIFQYYREEENGRGNFPPRFSGLQFPNYSSELNVNALELDDSALYLCASTPFNAQGDEQYFGPGTRLTVT.

This rearrangement joins TRBV28 to TRBJ1-2; 9 bases agree with TRBD1. The CDR3 has 15 residues. Losses at the gene ends were 6 bases for V and 8 bases for J; bases not matched to a gene: 13. In germline, CDR1 is MDHEN, CDR2 SYDVKM. The DNA of the CDR3 is TGTGCCAGCAGACGCACCGGGACAGGGTTAAAGGGCTACACCTTC. The encoded protein is CASRRTGTGLKGYTF.

This clone was detected only a few times. The genes are TRBV10-1 and TRBJ2-2; tentatively, D is TRBD1 (6 bases). Germline CDR1 reads WNHNN; CDR2 reads SYGVQD (reference sequence). Between the trimmed V and J ends, which lost 2 bases and 2 bases, there was a span of 18 bases. There are 18 residues in the CDR3. DNA for the CDR3: TGCGCCAGCAGTGAGACATCGGTGGGGGCCGCTAACACCGGGGAGCTGTTTTTT. It specifies CASSETSVGAANTGELFF.

This sequence joins TRBV13 and TRBJ2-5; 10 bases map to TRBD1. Losses at the gene ends were 5 bases for V and 5 bases for J; bases not matched to a gene: 11. Germline CDR1 and CDR2: PRHDT and FYEKMQ (reference sequence). The CDR3 loop spans 16 amino acids. The CDR3: CASSPTKDRGGETQYF. As DNA, the CDR3 is TGTGCCAGCAGCCCAACGAAGGACAGGGGGGGCGAGACCCAGTACTTC.

The DNA for the CDR3 is TGTGCCAGCAGAGGGGGGGGGACCTACAATGAGCAGTTCTTC. It codes for CASRGGGTYNEQFF. The rearrangement links TRBV6-5 to TRBJ2-1; possible D gene TRBD2, 7 bases. V dropped 6 bases and J dropped 2 bases, with 11 bases sitting between them. The germline CDR1 and CDR2 sequences are MNHEY and SVGAGI. The CDR3 has 14 amino acids.